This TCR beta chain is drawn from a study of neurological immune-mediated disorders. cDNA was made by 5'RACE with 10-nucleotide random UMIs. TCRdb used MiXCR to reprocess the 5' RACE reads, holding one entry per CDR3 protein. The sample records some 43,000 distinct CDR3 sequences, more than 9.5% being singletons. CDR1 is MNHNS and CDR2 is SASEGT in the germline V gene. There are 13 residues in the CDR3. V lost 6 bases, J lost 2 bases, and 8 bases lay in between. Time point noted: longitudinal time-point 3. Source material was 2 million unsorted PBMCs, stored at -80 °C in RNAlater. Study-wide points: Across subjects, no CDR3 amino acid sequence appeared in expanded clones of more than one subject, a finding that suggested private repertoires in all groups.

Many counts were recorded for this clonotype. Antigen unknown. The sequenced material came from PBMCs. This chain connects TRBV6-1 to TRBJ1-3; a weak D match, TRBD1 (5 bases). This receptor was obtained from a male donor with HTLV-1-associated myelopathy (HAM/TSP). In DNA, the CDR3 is TGTGCCAGCAGGGGCAGGGCTGGAAACACCATATATTTT. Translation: CASRGRAGNTIYF.